Listed below are T cell receptor beta chains from one sample, sequenced in a study of post-analysis software for immune sequencing data. TCRdb re-called the PCR reads through MiXCR, storing one row per CDR3 protein. The sample contains 150,000 to 200,000 distinct CDR3 sequences, approximately 35% of which appear only once. The sample here was blood, taken after autologous hematopoietic stem cell transplantation. All receptors derive from a girl aged 10 to 17 with multiple sclerosis. CDR3s include the opening cysteine and the closing phenylalanine or tryptophan. The D gene is left open where the match is weak. Clone size appears in some rows only: once, few, many, or a class for an expanded clone.

J gene: TRBJ2-3
clone size: NA
V gene: TRBV30
D gene: NA
CDR3 protein: CAWSENEEVTDTQYF
CDR3 DNA: TGTGCCTGGAGTGAAAACGAGGAGGTTACAGATACGCAGTATTTT

J gene: TRBJ2-3
clone size: NA
V gene: TRBV29-1
D gene: TRBD2
CDR3 protein: CSVDGTSRSYTDTQYF
CDR3 DNA: TGCAGCGTTGACGGGACTAGCCGGAGCTACACAGATACGCAGTATTTT

J gene: TRBJ2-3
clone size: few
V gene: TRBV12-3/TRBV12-4
D gene: TRBD2
CDR3 protein: CASSPTSGRGTDTQYF
CDR3 DNA: TGTGCCAGCAGCCCCACTAGCGGGAGAGGCACAGATACGCAGTATTTT

J gene: TRBJ2-4
clone size: NA
V gene: TRBV4-3
D gene: TRBD1
CDR3 protein: CASSQEAWGQGTAKNIQYF
CDR3 DNA: TGCGCCAGCAGCCAAGAGGCGTGGGGACAGGGTACTGCCAAAAACATTCAGTACTTC

J gene: TRBJ2-7
clone size: many
V gene: TRBV20-1
D gene: TRBD1
CDR3 protein: CSASRGQEQYF
CDR3 DNA: TGCAGTGCTAGCAGGGGGCAAGAGCAGTACTTC

J gene: TRBJ1-1
clone size: few
V gene: TRBV6-5
D gene: NA
CDR3 protein: CASSYLLGMGTEAFF
CDR3 DNA: TGTGCCAGCAGTTACTTGCTGGGGATGGGGACTGAAGCTTTCTTT

J gene: TRBJ2-3
clone size: NA
V gene: TRBV7-3
D gene: NA
CDR3 protein: CASSRNGDTQYF
CDR3 DNA: TGTGCCAGCAGCCGGAACGGTGATACGCAGTATTTT

J gene: TRBJ1-2
clone size: few
V gene: TRBV10-3
D gene: NA
CDR3 protein: CAISESYGYTF
CDR3 DNA: TGTGCCATCAGTGAGTCCTATGGCTACACCTTC

J gene: TRBJ2-1
clone size: NA
V gene: TRBV7-2
D gene: NA
CDR3 protein: CASSFSLTRDNSYNEQFF
CDR3 DNA: TGTGCCAGCAGCTTCAGCCTGACCCGGGACAACTCCTACAATGAGCAGTTCTTC

J gene: TRBJ2-7
clone size: many
V gene: TRBV29-1
D gene: NA
CDR3 protein: CSVEEEGYEQYF
CDR3 DNA: TGCAGCGTTGAAGAGGAGGGGTACGAGCAGTACTTC

J gene: TRBJ2-7
clone size: few
V gene: TRBV20-1
D gene: TRBD2
CDR3 protein: CSASGRACYEQYF
CDR3 DNA: TGCAGTGCTAGCGGGAGGGCCTGCTACGAGCAGTACTTC

J gene: TRBJ2-7
clone size: NA
V gene: TRBV28
D gene: TRBD1
CDR3 protein: CATLQGAHEQYF
CDR3 DNA: TGTGCCACCCTTCAGGGGGCACACGAGCAGTACTTC

J gene: TRBJ2-2
clone size: NA
V gene: TRBV10-3
D gene: NA
CDR3 protein: CAILSSSGFPNTGELFF
CDR3 DNA: TGTGCCATACTAAGTTCTTCGGGGTTCCCGAACACCGGGGAGCTGTTTTTT

J gene: TRBJ2-7
clone size: many
V gene: TRBV5-6
D gene: NA
CDR3 protein: CASTDRGLPYEQYF
CDR3 DNA: TGTGCCAGCACCGACAGGGGACTACCCTACGAGCAGTACTTC

J gene: TRBJ1-2
clone size: few
V gene: TRBV6-6
D gene: TRBD1
CDR3 protein: CASSYFDRVDGYTF
CDR3 DNA: TGTGCCAGCAGTTACTTCGACAGGGTAGATGGCTACACCTTC

J gene: TRBJ2-2
clone size: once
V gene: TRBV6-2/TRBV6-3
D gene: NA
CDR3 protein: CASRRRWSKIDNTGELFF
CDR3 DNA: TGTGCCAGCAGGCGACGGTGGAGCAAAATAGATAACACCGGGGAGCTGTTTTTT

J gene: TRBJ2-3
clone size: NA
V gene: TRBV12-3/TRBV12-4
D gene: TRBD2
CDR3 protein: CASTSSYSGRGTDTQYF
CDR3 DNA: TGTGCCAGCACTTCGTCCTATAGCGGGAGGGGCACAGATACGCAGTATTTT

J gene: TRBJ2-7
clone size: NA
V gene: TRBV29-1
D gene: TRBD2
CDR3 protein: CSVGPSGSHEQYF
CDR3 DNA: TGCAGCGTTGGTCCCAGCGGGAGTCACGAGCAGTACTTC

J gene: TRBJ2-5
clone size: many
V gene: TRBV7-2
D gene: NA
CDR3 protein: CASSSPTRPLYKYF
CDR3 DNA: TGTGCCAGCAGCTCCCCGACTAGACCCCTTTACAAGTACTTC

J gene: TRBJ1-2
clone size: few
V gene: TRBV18
D gene: NA
CDR3 protein: CASSPGAFPSYGYTF
CDR3 DNA: TGTGCCAGCTCACCTGGGGCCTTCCCGAGCTATGGCTACACCTTC

J gene: TRBJ2-5
clone size: medium-sized
V gene: TRBV29-1
D gene: TRBD2
CDR3 protein: CSVLAGSEETQYF
CDR3 DNA: TGCAGCGTTCTAGCGGGTTCCGAAGAGACCCAGTACTTC

J gene: TRBJ1-1
clone size: NA
V gene: TRBV27
D gene: NA
CDR3 protein: CASSTLSNTEAFF
CDR3 DNA: TGTGCCAGCAGTACCCTTTCGAACACTGAAGCTTTCTTT

J gene: TRBJ2-7
clone size: NA
V gene: TRBV9
D gene: NA
CDR3 protein: CASSVPLAYF
CDR3 DNA: TGTGCTAGCAGTGTGCCTTTAGCGTACTTC

J gene: TRBJ1-1
clone size: NA
V gene: TRBV6-4
D gene: NA
CDR3 protein: CASSPLAGGTEAFF
CDR3 DNA: TGTGCCAGCAGTCCTCTTGCGGGTGGCACTGAAGCTTTCTTT

J gene: TRBJ2-7
clone size: NA
V gene: TRBV5-1
D gene: NA
CDR3 protein: CASSLGARSYEQYF
CDR3 DNA: TGCGCCAGCAGCTTGGGGGCCAGATCCTACGAGCAGTACTTC

J gene: TRBJ2-7
clone size: NA
V gene: TRBV7-6
D gene: NA
CDR3 protein: CASSPGPTREQYF
CDR3 DNA: TGTGCCAGCAGCCCGGGGCCCACCCGCGAGCAGTACTTC

J gene: TRBJ2-7
clone size: NA
V gene: TRBV7-6
D gene: NA
CDR3 protein: CASSSTSSYEQYF
CDR3 DNA: TGTGCCAGCAGCTCAACTAGCTCCTACGAGCAGTACTTC

J gene: TRBJ1-6
clone size: NA
V gene: TRBV5-1
D gene: NA
CDR3 protein: CASSPGERNSPLHF
CDR3 DNA: TGCGCCAGCAGCCCGGGAGAGCGGAATTCACCCCTCCACTTT

J gene: TRBJ2-1
clone size: few
V gene: TRBV4-2
D gene: NA
CDR3 protein: CASSLPNGEAYNEQFF
CDR3 DNA: TGTGCCAGCAGCCTTCCTAACGGGGAGGCCTACAATGAGCAGTTCTTC

J gene: TRBJ2-6
clone size: NA
V gene: TRBV19
D gene: NA
CDR3 protein: CASTLSGANVLTF
CDR3 DNA: TGTGCCAGTACGTTGTCTGGGGCCAACGTCCTGACTTTC

J gene: TRBJ2-5
clone size: NA
V gene: TRBV29-1
D gene: NA
CDR3 protein: CSVETGVGAQTQYF
CDR3 DNA: TGCAGCGTTGAAACGGGAGTCGGGGCTCAGACCCAGTACTTC